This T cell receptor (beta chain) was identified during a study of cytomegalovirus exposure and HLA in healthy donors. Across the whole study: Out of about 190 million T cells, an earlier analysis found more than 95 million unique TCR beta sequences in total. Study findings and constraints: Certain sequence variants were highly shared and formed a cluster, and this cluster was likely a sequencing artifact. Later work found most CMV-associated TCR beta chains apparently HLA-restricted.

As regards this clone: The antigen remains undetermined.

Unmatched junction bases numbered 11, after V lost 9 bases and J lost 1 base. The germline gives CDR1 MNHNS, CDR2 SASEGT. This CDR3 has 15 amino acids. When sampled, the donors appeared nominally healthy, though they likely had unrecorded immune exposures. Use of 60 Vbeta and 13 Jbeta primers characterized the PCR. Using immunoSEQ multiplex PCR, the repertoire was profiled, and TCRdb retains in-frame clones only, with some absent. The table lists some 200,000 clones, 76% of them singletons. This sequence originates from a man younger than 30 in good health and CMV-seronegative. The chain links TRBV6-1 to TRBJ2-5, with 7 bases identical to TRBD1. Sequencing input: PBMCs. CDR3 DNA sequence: TGTGCCAGTGATAAGGGACAGCCCTTCCAAGAGACCCAGTACTTC. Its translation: CASDKGQPFQETQYF.